This TCR beta chain was obtained from a study of OX40 agonist ivuxolimab in advanced cancers. Study summary: Three patients responded partially, comprising one with hepatocellular carcinoma and two with cutaneous melanoma.

The repertoire was sequenced with immunoSEQ multiplex PCR; TCRdb's copy has only in-frame clones and lacks some. The data show some 20,000 clones, under 75% seen once. The CDR3 contains 11 residues. V was clipped by 8 bases and J by 6 bases, with 8 bases between them. Germline V gives CDR1 MNHNS, CDR2 SASEGT. Sequenced material: CD4+ or CD8+ T cells sorted from blood, taken in a trial of the OX40 agonist ivuxolimab. This rearrangement joins TRBV6-1 to TRBJ1-5; D not resolved. This TCR was recovered from an adult with an advanced solid tumor such as melanoma, head and neck, liver or kidney cancer. The CDR3 sequence: CASGSSQPQHF. As DNA, the CDR3 is TGTGCCAGCGGAAGCTCTCAGCCCCAGCATTTT.